The clone carrying this T cell receptor (beta chain) has a single count. Antigen: not known. V was cut by 3 bases and J by 4 bases, with 7 bases left in between. The CDR3 sequence is 13 residues long. Looked up from germline, CDR1 is LNHDA and CDR2 is SQIVND (reference sequence). This sample was included in a study of post-analysis software for immune sequencing data. The wider study: Relapsing-remitting, secondary progressive and progressive-relapsing forms of multiple sclerosis all featured among disease courses.

Carried by the TCR beta cDNA libraries were unique molecular identifiers. Some 500,000 cDNA molecules were obtained per 1 to 10 million input T cells. TCRdb re-called the PCR reads with MiXCR, one entry per CDR3 protein. Here the sample spans roughly 620,000 distinct CDR3 sequences, 44% being singletons. General study findings and limits: The normalized Chao1 diversity of multiple sclerosis patients was significantly lower than that of controls. Controls showed lower frequencies than patients for 5 or 6 TRBV segments, and TRBV5-6, TRBV5-1 and TRBV20-1 were among these.

This receptor was taken from a girl aged 5 to 17 with multiple sclerosis. Sequenced sample: blood. The genes are TRBV19 and TRBJ2-1; D call uncertain. The CDR3 DNA sequence: TGTGCCAGTAGTATGGCCTATTACAATGAGCAGTTCTTC. Its protein product is CASSMAYYNEQFF.